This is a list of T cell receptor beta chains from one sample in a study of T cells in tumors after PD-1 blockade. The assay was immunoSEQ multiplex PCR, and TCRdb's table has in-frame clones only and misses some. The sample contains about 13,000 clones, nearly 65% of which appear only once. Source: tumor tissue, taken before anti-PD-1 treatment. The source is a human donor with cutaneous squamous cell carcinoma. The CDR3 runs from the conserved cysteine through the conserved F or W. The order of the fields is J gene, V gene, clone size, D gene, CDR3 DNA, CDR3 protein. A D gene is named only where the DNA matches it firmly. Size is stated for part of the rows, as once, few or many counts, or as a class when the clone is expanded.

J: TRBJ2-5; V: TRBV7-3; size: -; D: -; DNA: TGTGCCAGCAGCTTGAGGAATCAAGAGACCCAGTACTTC; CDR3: CASSLRNQETQYF
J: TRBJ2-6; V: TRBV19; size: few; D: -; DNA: TGTGCCAGCAGGCAGGACCACTCTGGGGCCAACGTCCTGACTTTC; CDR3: CASRQDHSGANVLTF
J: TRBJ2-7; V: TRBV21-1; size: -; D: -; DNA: TGTGCCAGCAGCAAAGTCCGCAGGTGCGAGCAGTACTTC; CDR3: CASSKVRRCEQYF
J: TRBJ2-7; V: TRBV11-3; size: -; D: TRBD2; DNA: TGTGCCAGCAGCCCCAGGACTAGCGGAACCTACGAGCAGTACTTC; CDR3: CASSPRTSGTYEQYF
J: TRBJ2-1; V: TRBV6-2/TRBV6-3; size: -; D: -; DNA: TGTGCCAGCAGTTACCGGGCGGAGGGGTCATACAATGAGCAGTTCTTC; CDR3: CASSYRAEGSYNEQFF
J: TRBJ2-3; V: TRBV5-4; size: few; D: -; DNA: TGTGCCAGCAGCCTGGCGAAAAGCACAGATACGCAGTATTTT; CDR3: CASSLAKSTDTQYF
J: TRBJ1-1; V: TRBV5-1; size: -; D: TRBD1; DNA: TGCGCCAGCAGCCCCAGACAGGGTTGGGAGATGAACACTGAAGCTTTCTTT; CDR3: CASSPRQGWEMNTEAFF
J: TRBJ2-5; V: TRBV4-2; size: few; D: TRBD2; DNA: TGTGCCAGCAGCCACTGGTCGGCCAGCGGGGTATCGGAGACCCAGTACTTC; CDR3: CASSHWSASGVSETQYF
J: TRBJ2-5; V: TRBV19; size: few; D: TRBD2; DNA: TGTGCCAGTAGATTTAGCGGGAGGGGATCAGAGACCCAGTACTTC; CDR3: CASRFSGRGSETQYF
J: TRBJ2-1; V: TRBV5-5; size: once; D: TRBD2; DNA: TGTGCCAGCAGCTTGGGACCTTCTAGCGGGAGCCCCAATGAGCAGTTCTTC; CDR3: CASSLGPSSGSPNEQFF
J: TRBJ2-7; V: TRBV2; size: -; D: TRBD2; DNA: TGTGCCAGCAATACCAGGACTAGCGAACCCTACGAGCAGTACTTC; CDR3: CASNTRTSEPYEQYF
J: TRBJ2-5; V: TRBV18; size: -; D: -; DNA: TGTGCCAGCTCACCACGTATAATTACGGGAGAGGAGACCCAGTACTTC; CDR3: CASSPRIITGEETQYF
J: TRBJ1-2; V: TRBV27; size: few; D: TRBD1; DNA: TGTGCCAGCGGATGGACAGGGAGGAACTATGGCTACACCTTC; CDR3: CASGWTGRNYGYTF
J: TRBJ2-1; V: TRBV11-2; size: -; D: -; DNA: TGTGCCAGCAGCCTCGGGGGCGCCTACAATGAGCAGTTCTTC; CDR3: CASSLGGAYNEQFF
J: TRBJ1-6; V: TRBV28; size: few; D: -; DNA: TGTGCCAGCAGTTTGGCTAAAGACTCCCTCCACTTT; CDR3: CASSLAKDSLHF
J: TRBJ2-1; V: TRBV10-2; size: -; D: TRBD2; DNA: TGCGCCAGCAGTGCTAGCGGGAGGGCAGGTGAGCAGTTCTTC; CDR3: CASSASGRAGEQFF
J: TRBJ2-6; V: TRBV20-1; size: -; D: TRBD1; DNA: TGCAGTGCTAGTGGCCAGGGGGCCCTCGGGGCCAACGTCCTGACTTTC; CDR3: CSASGQGALGANVLTF
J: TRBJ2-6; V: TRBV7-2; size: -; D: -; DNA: TGTGCCAGCAGCTCCGCCGCGGGGGCCAACGTCCTGACTTTC; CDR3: CASSSAAGANVLTF
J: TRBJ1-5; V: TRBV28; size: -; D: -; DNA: TGTGCCAGCACCCCTGGGTGGGGAGGAAGCAATCAGCCCCAGCATTTT; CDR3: CASTPGWGGSNQPQHF
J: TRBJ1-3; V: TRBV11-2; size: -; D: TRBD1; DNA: TGTGCCAGCAGCAAGTCACAGGGGGTCGGAAACACCATATATTTT; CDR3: CASSKSQGVGNTIYF
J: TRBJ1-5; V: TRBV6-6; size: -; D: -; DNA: TGTGCCAGCTGCTCCGACGGGGCAGGAGCCCAGCCCCAGCATTTT; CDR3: CASCSDGAGAQPQHF
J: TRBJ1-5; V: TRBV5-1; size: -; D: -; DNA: TGCGCCAGCAGCTTGACCGGAGGCAATCAGCCCCAGCATTTT; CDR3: CASSLTGGNQPQHF
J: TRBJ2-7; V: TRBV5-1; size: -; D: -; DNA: TGCGCCAGCAGCTCCCGGGGGGCGAGCTCCTACGAGCAGTACTTC; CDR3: CASSSRGASSYEQYF
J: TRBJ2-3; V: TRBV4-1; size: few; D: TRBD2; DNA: TGCGCCAGCAGCTTCTCTAGCGGGAGGAACACAGATACGCAGTATTTT; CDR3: CASSFSSGRNTDTQYF
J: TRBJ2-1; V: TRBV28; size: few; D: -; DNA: TGTGCCAGCACCTCTAGTGGGTATCCGAATGAGCAGTTCTTC; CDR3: CASTSSGYPNEQFF
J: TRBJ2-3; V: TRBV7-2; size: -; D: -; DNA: TGTGCCAGCAGCCATATGGGAACAGAAACAGATACGCAGTATTTT; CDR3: CASSHMGTETDTQYF
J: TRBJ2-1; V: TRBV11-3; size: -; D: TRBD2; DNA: TGTGCCAGCAGCTCCAGCGGGAAGAGTTATAATGAGCAGTTCTTC; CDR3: CASSSSGKSYNEQFF
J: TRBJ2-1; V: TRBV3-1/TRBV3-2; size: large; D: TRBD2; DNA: TGTGCCAGCAGCCAGACTAGCGGGATCTACAATGAGCAGTTCTTC; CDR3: CASSQTSGIYNEQFF
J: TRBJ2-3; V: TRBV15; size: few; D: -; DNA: TGTGCCACCAGCAGAGGTTCCGACTACGGGGAGTATTTT; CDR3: CATSRGSDYGEYF
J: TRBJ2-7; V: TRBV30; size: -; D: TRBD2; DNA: TGTGCCTGGAGGGGGACGCTAGCGGTCTCCTACGAGCAGTACTTC; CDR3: CAWRGTLAVSYEQYF
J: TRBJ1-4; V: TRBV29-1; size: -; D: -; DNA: TGCAGCGTTGGAGTCACAACTAATGAAAAACTGTTTTTT; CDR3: CSVGVTTNEKLFF
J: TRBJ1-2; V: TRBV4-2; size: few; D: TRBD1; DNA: TGTGCCAGCAGCCAAGGTCTGAGGGGGCGCGGCTACACCTTC; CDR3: CASSQGLRGRGYTF
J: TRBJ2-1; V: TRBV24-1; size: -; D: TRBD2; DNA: TGTGCCGCTTCCGGGGAGCGGGGATCCCGGTCAGGTGAGCAGTTCTTC; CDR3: CAASGERGSRSGEQFF
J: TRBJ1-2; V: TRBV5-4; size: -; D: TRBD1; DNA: TGTGCCAGCAGCTTGAAACAGGGGGTTGGCTACACCTTC; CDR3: CASSLKQGVGYTF
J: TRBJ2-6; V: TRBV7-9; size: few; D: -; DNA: TGTGCCAGCAGCCCGACAGGTGTCGAGTTGAGGGCCAACGTCCTGACTTTC; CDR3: CASSPTGVELRANVLTF
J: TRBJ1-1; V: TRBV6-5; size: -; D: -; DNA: TGTGCCAGCAGTTCGCGTCGGGGAACTGAAGCTTTCTTT; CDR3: CASSSRRGTEAFF
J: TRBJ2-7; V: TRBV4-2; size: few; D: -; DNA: TGTGCCAGCAGCCAAGGTGGATCCTACGAGCAGTACTTC; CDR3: CASSQGGSYEQYF
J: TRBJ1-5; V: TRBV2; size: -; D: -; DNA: TGTGCCAGCAGTCTTCCGGACCTCTTCGGCAATCAGCCCCAGCATTTT; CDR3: CASSLPDLFGNQPQHF
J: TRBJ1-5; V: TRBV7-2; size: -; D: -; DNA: TGTGCCAGCAGTGCCAGCGTCGATCAGCCCCAGCATTTT; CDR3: CASSASVDQPQHF
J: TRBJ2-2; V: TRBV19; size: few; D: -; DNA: TGTGCCAGTAGTAGGGACGCGAACACCGGGGAGCTGTTTTTT; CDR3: CASSRDANTGELFF
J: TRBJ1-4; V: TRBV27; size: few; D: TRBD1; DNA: TGTGCCAGTAGAGGGCAGGGGGCGATCGGTAATGAAAAACTGTTTTTT; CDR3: CASRGQGAIGNEKLFF
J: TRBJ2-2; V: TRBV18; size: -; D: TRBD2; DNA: TGTGCCAGCTCACCACGCACTGGCCAGCGGGGGGGCCGGAACACCGGGGAGCTGTTTTTT; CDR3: CASSPRTGQRGGRNTGELFF
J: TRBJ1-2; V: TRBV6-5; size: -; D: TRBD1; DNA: TGTGCCAGCAGGCAGGAGGGGGCTCTAAACTATGGCTACACCTTC; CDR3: CASRQEGALNYGYTF
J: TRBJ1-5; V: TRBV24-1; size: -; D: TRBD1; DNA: TGTGCCACAGGACAGGGGGCTCAAAGCAATCAGCCCCAGCATTTT; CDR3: CATGQGAQSNQPQHF
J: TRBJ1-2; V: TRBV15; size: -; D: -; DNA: TGTGCCACCAGCAGAGAGGGCAGGGTAAACTATGGCTACACCTTC; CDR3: CATSREGRVNYGYTF
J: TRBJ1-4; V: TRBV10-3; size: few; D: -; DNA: TGTGCCACACTTGGGCAGCTTAATGAAAAACTGTTTTTT; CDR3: CATLGQLNEKLFF
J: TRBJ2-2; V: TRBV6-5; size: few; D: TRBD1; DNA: TGTGCCAGCAGTTCCACCGGGACAGAGAACACCGGGGAGCTGTTTTTT; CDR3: CASSSTGTENTGELFF
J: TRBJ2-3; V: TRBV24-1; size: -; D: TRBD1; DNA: TGTGCCACCAGTGATTTGGCAGGGGGCCGACATACGCAGTATTTT; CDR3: CATSDLAGGRHTQYF
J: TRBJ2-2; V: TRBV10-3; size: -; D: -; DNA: TGTGCCATCAGTGAGTCCTGGACAGCTTTAAGGGCCGGGGAGCTGTTTTTT; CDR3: CAISESWTALRAGELFF
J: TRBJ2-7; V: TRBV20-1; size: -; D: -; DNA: TGCAGTGCTAGACAAGCCTACGAGCAGTACTTC; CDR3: CSARQAYEQYF
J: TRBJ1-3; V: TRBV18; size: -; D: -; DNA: TGTGCCAGCTCACCCCAACCAGGGGCCCGGAACACCATATATTTT; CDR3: CASSPQPGARNTIYF
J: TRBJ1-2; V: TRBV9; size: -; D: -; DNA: TGTGCCAGCAGCGGTGTATGGGGAGCTAACTATGGCTACACCTTC; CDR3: CASSGVWGANYGYTF
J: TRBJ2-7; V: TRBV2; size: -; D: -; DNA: TGTGCCAGCAGGGGGAGACACGGCAATATAAAAATAAGCTCCTACGAGCAGTACTTC; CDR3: CASRGRHGNIKISSYEQYF
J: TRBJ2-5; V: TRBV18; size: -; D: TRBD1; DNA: TGTGCCAGCTCACCGCGGACAGGGCAAGAGACCCAGTACTTC; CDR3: CASSPRTGQETQYF
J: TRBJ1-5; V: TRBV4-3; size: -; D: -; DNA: TGCGCCAGCAGCCAAGAGTTCGGGGAGGCTTATCAGCCCCAGCATTTT; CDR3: CASSQEFGEAYQPQHF
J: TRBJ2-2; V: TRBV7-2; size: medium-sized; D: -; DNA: TGTGCCAGCAGCTTAGGACTCGCGAACACCGGGGAGCTGTTTTTT; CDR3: CASSLGLANTGELFF
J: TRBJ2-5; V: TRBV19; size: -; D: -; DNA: TGTGCCAGTAGACAGACAGGCCAAGAGACCCAGTACTTC; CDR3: CASRQTGQETQYF
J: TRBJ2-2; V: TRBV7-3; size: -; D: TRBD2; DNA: TGTGCCAGCAGCTTAAACCTAGCGGGAGCCGGGGAGCTGTTTTTT; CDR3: CASSLNLAGAGELFF
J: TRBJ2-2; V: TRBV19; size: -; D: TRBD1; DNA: TGTGCCAGTACCAGACAGGGGACCACCGGGGAGCTGTTTTTT; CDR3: CASTRQGTTGELFF
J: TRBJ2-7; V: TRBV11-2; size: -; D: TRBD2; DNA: TGTGCCAGCAGCTTAGATCCGGGGAGAGCGGGATTCTACGAGCAGTACTTC; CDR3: CASSLDPGRAGFYEQYF